This is a list of T cell receptor beta chains from one sample in a study of T cells in Graves' hyperthyroidism and ophthalmopathy. MiXCR, run by TCRdb on the multiplex PCR reads, gives a single entry per CDR3 protein. The table has about 360,000 distinct CDR3 sequences, around a sixth seen once. The sample taken for sequencing was blood. These receptors all stem from a woman aged 18-30 years with Graves' hyperthyroidism that later progressed to Graves' ophthalmopathy. Each CDR3 is given without its conserved first and last residue. The size field is filled for only some rows; it gives once, few, many or a size class.

J | length | size | V | CDR3
TRBJ1-6 | 14 | many | TRBV7-8 | ASSLNPQGGNSPLH
TRBJ2-1 | 17 | NA | TRBV4-3 | ASSQRAWGLAGESPIAF
TRBJ2-2 | 12 | NA | TRBV28 | ASSWSARTGELS
TRBJ1-4 | 13 | few | TRBV5-8 | ASSSSRDFNEKLF
TRBJ2-1 | 15 | few | TRBV7-9 | ASSPPTSGRAGYEQF
TRBJ2-1 | 14 | many | TRBV18 | ASSPRRDRGGDEQF
TRBJ1-2 | 12 | many | TRBV12-3/TRBV12-4 | ASREQGVNYGYT
TRBJ2-7 | 10 | many | TRBV2 | ASSETVYEQY
TRBJ1-1 | 11 | NA | TRBV27 | ASSSQVNTAAF
TRBJ2-2 | 13 | NA | TRBV28 | ASSLRGQHTGELF
TRBJ2-7 | 14 | few | TRBV19 | ASSTLPDRGPYEQY
TRBJ2-7 | 10 | many | TRBV20-1 | SATGGSPEQY
TRBJ1-5 | 15 | many | TRBV28 | ASSFMLRGHRNQPQH
TRBJ1-4 | 11 | many | TRBV6-1 | ASIIDRDEKLF
TRBJ1-1 | 14 | NA | TRBV7-9 | ASSFQDRMMNTEAF
TRBJ1-2 | 11 | many | TRBV5-1 | ASSLVIEYGYT
TRBJ2-1 | 14 | many | TRBV5-1 | ASSLGTGISYNEQF
TRBJ2-1 | 13 | many | TRBV7-9 | ASSPWASGYNEQF
TRBJ2-7 | 15 | few | TRBV19 | ASSTHSGKASTYEQY
TRBJ2-3 | 15 | NA | TRBV5-1 | ASSLVASGSGADTQY
TRBJ2-1 | 14 | many | TRBV28 | ASSLVGQGVFDEQF
TRBJ2-2 | 13 | few | TRBV28 | ASSPFSGRAEELF
TRBJ1-2 | 9 | many | TRBV20-1 | SAGRGEGYT